Listed below are T cell receptor beta chains from one sample, sequenced in a study of T cells in localized non-small cell lung cancer. The method was immunoSEQ multiplex PCR; TCRdb's version includes in-frame clones alone and lacks a portion of them. This sample yields 72,000 or so clones, of which about four fifths are seen a single time; about 13% belongs to the top ten. Sequenced here: peripheral blood, sampled before any cancer treatment. Source of these receptors: a female donor older than 55 with stage I lung adenocarcinoma. CDR3s include the opening cysteine and the closing phenylalanine or tryptophan. D genes are given only for firm matches. Size tells how often a clone was seen (once, few, many) or the class of an expanded clone, and some rows leave it out.

j_call: TRBJ1-1; clone_size: -; d_call: -; v_call: TRBV6-5; cdr3_aa: CASSYSWGSTEAFF; cdr3_nt: TGTGCCAGCAGTTACTCTTGGGGGAGCACTGAAGCTTTCTTT
j_call: TRBJ2-2; clone_size: -; d_call: TRBD2; v_call: TRBV5-1; cdr3_aa: CASSPGTSGNGELFF; cdr3_nt: TGCGCCAGCAGCCCCGGGACTAGCGGGAATGGGGAGCTGTTTTTT
j_call: TRBJ2-3; clone_size: once; d_call: -; v_call: TRBV11-3; cdr3_aa: CASSLRTQGADTQYF; cdr3_nt: TGTGCCAGCAGCTTGAGGACCCAAGGGGCGGATACGCAGTATTTT
j_call: TRBJ1-2; clone_size: -; d_call: -; v_call: TRBV28; cdr3_aa: CASSLGGASYGYTF; cdr3_nt: TGTGCCAGCAGTTTAGGGGGGGCTTCCTATGGCTACACCTTC
j_call: TRBJ2-5; clone_size: -; d_call: -; v_call: TRBV5-1; cdr3_aa: CASSLGTVQETQYF; cdr3_nt: TGCGCCAGCAGCTTGGGGACGGTACAAGAGACCCAGTACTTC
j_call: TRBJ1-1; clone_size: -; d_call: -; v_call: TRBV6-4; cdr3_aa: CASRDRENTEAFF; cdr3_nt: TGTGCCAGCAGGGACCGGGAGAACACTGAAGCTTTCTTT
j_call: TRBJ2-7; clone_size: -; d_call: TRBD2; v_call: TRBV5-1; cdr3_aa: CASSLTSGGYEQYF; cdr3_nt: TGCGCCAGCAGCTTGACTAGCGGGGGCTACGAGCAGTACTTC
j_call: TRBJ1-1; clone_size: -; d_call: -; v_call: TRBV27; cdr3_aa: CASSTRGAVTEAFF; cdr3_nt: TGTGCCAGCAGTACGCGAGGGGCGGTCACTGAAGCTTTCTTT
j_call: TRBJ1-5; clone_size: -; d_call: -; v_call: TRBV2; cdr3_aa: CASSVGQIPNQPQHF; cdr3_nt: TGTGCCAGCAGTGTAGGGCAGATCCCCAATCAGCCCCAGCATTTT
j_call: TRBJ2-3; clone_size: -; d_call: -; v_call: TRBV7-3; cdr3_aa: CASSLLGPDTQYF; cdr3_nt: TGTGCCAGCAGCTTATTAGGACCCGATACGCAGTATTTT
j_call: TRBJ2-5; clone_size: few; d_call: -; v_call: TRBV5-5; cdr3_aa: CASTPDPQISTQETQYF; cdr3_nt: TGTGCCAGCACCCCGGATCCCCAGATCAGCACTCAAGAGACCCAGTACTTC
j_call: TRBJ2-5; clone_size: -; d_call: TRBD1; v_call: TRBV4-1; cdr3_aa: CASSQEKDRGDETQYF; cdr3_nt: TGCGCCAGCAGCCAAGAGAAGGACAGGGGAGATGAGACCCAGTACTTC
j_call: TRBJ2-2; clone_size: -; d_call: TRBD1; v_call: TRBV5-1; cdr3_aa: CASSRGTGDTGELFF; cdr3_nt: TGCGCCAGCAGCCGGGGGACAGGGGACACCGGGGAGCTGTTTTTT
j_call: TRBJ1-2; clone_size: -; d_call: TRBD1; v_call: TRBV6-5; cdr3_aa: CASRGTATNYGYTF; cdr3_nt: TGTGCCAGCAGGGGGACAGCTACTAACTATGGCTACACCTTC
j_call: TRBJ2-3; clone_size: -; d_call: TRBD2; v_call: TRBV2; cdr3_aa: CASIKRVAGESTDTQYF; cdr3_nt: TGTGCCAGCATCAAAAGGGTAGCGGGAGAGAGCACAGATACGCAGTATTTT
j_call: TRBJ1-5; clone_size: -; d_call: -; v_call: TRBV11-2; cdr3_aa: CASSLGRGQPQHF; cdr3_nt: TGTGCCAGCAGCCTAGGCAGGGGTCAGCCCCAGCATTTT
j_call: TRBJ1-1; clone_size: -; d_call: TRBD1; v_call: TRBV30; cdr3_aa: CAWRRQGNTEAFF; cdr3_nt: TGTGCCTGGAGACGACAGGGGAACACTGAAGCTTTCTTT
j_call: TRBJ2-1; clone_size: -; d_call: -; v_call: TRBV7-9; cdr3_aa: CASSLTGSNEQFF; cdr3_nt: TGTGCCAGCAGCTTAACGGGAAGCAATGAGCAGTTCTTC
j_call: TRBJ2-6; clone_size: -; d_call: -; v_call: TRBV5-1; cdr3_aa: CASSLDGISGANVLTF; cdr3_nt: TGCGCCAGCAGCTTAGACGGGATCTCTGGGGCCAACGTCCTGACTTTC
j_call: TRBJ2-7; clone_size: -; d_call: TRBD1; v_call: TRBV2; cdr3_aa: CASSGDRGRNEQYF; cdr3_nt: TGTGCCAGCAGTGGGGACAGGGGACGAAACGAGCAGTACTTC
j_call: TRBJ2-3; clone_size: once; d_call: -; v_call: TRBV25-1; cdr3_aa: CASSEYLLDTQYF; cdr3_nt: TGTGCCAGCAGTGAATACCTCCTGGATACGCAGTATTTT
j_call: TRBJ1-5; clone_size: few; d_call: -; v_call: TRBV15; cdr3_aa: CATTGSLLSGQPQHF; cdr3_nt: TGTGCCACCACCGGCTCACTGCTCTCGGGGCAGCCCCAGCATTTT
j_call: TRBJ2-7; clone_size: once; d_call: -; v_call: TRBV6-1; cdr3_aa: CASSERYEQYF; cdr3_nt: TGTGCCAGCAGTGAACGGTACGAGCAGTACTTC
j_call: TRBJ2-6; clone_size: -; d_call: -; v_call: TRBV2; cdr3_aa: CASKGRGAGSGANVLTF; cdr3_nt: TGTGCCAGCAAAGGACGGGGGGCTGGCTCTGGGGCCAACGTCCTGACTTTC
j_call: TRBJ2-3; clone_size: -; d_call: -; v_call: TRBV10-3; cdr3_aa: CATATEISTDTQYF; cdr3_nt: TGTGCCACCGCGACAGAGATCAGCACAGATACGCAGTATTTT
j_call: TRBJ2-5; clone_size: -; d_call: TRBD1; v_call: TRBV28; cdr3_aa: CASSQGQGRIQYF; cdr3_nt: TGTGCCAGCAGCCAAGGACAGGGCAGGATCCAGTACTTC
j_call: TRBJ2-7; clone_size: -; d_call: TRBD1; v_call: TRBV13; cdr3_aa: CASSPRTGGSAYEQYF; cdr3_nt: TGTGCCAGCAGCCCCCGGACAGGGGGTAGCGCCTACGAGCAGTACTTC
j_call: TRBJ1-6; clone_size: few; d_call: TRBD1; v_call: TRBV11-2; cdr3_aa: CASSLGRTGALSPLHF; cdr3_nt: TGTGCCAGCAGCTTAGGGAGGACAGGGGCCCTTTCACCCCTCCACTTT
j_call: TRBJ2-7; clone_size: -; d_call: TRBD2; v_call: TRBV28; cdr3_aa: CASRTSGYEQYF; cdr3_nt: TGTGCCAGCAGGACTAGCGGCTACGAGCAGTACTTC
j_call: TRBJ1-2; clone_size: -; d_call: -; v_call: TRBV28; cdr3_aa: CASSSGLGGYTF; cdr3_nt: TGTGCCAGCAGTTCTGGCCTGGGGGGCTACACCTTC
j_call: TRBJ1-5; clone_size: -; d_call: -; v_call: TRBV30; cdr3_aa: CAWSRSSNQPQHF; cdr3_nt: TGTGCCTGGAGTAGGAGTAGCAATCAGCCCCAGCATTTT
j_call: TRBJ1-6; clone_size: many; d_call: -; v_call: TRBV9; cdr3_aa: CASSVGGVDSPLHF; cdr3_nt: TGTGCCAGCAGCGTCGGGGGGGTAGATTCACCCCTCCACTTT
j_call: TRBJ2-6; clone_size: -; d_call: -; v_call: TRBV6-1; cdr3_aa: CASSDPGANVLTF; cdr3_nt: TGTGCCAGCAGTGATCCTGGGGCCAACGTCCTGACTTTC
j_call: TRBJ2-1; clone_size: -; d_call: TRBD2; v_call: TRBV27; cdr3_aa: CASSLAGGPRDEQFF; cdr3_nt: TGTGCCAGCAGTTTAGCGGGAGGGCCTAGGGATGAGCAGTTCTTC
j_call: TRBJ2-2; clone_size: -; d_call: -; v_call: TRBV11-3; cdr3_aa: CASSSGTGELFF; cdr3_nt: TGTGCCAGCTCGAGCGGTACCGGGGAGCTGTTTTTT
j_call: TRBJ2-1; clone_size: -; d_call: -; v_call: TRBV7-3; cdr3_aa: CASSLGAGTYNEQFF; cdr3_nt: TGTGCCAGCAGCTTAGGGGCCGGCACCTACAATGAGCAGTTCTTC
j_call: TRBJ2-2; clone_size: -; d_call: TRBD1; v_call: TRBV7-9; cdr3_aa: CASSFTGQGYTGELFF; cdr3_nt: TGTGCCAGCAGCTTCACGGGACAGGGGTACACCGGGGAGCTGTTTTTT
j_call: TRBJ2-5; clone_size: once; d_call: TRBD2; v_call: TRBV11-3; cdr3_aa: CASSRSGGAGETQYF; cdr3_nt: TGTGCCAGCAGCCGTAGCGGGGGGGCCGGTGAGACCCAGTACTTC
j_call: TRBJ2-2; clone_size: once; d_call: TRBD1; v_call: TRBV15; cdr3_aa: CATSGGTSGQAITGELFF; cdr3_nt: TGTGCCACCAGCGGAGGAACTTCTGGACAGGCGATCACCGGGGAGCTGTTTTTT
j_call: TRBJ1-4; clone_size: -; d_call: TRBD1; v_call: TRBV11-2; cdr3_aa: CASSLGTGGYEKLFF; cdr3_nt: TGTGCCAGCAGCTTGGGGACAGGGGGTTATGAAAAACTGTTTTTT
j_call: TRBJ1-2; clone_size: few; d_call: TRBD1; v_call: TRBV25-1; cdr3_aa: CASSIPGQDYGYTF; cdr3_nt: TGTGCCAGCAGTATCCCGGGACAGGACTATGGCTACACCTTC
j_call: TRBJ2-5; clone_size: -; d_call: -; v_call: TRBV18; cdr3_aa: CASSPLANPETQYF; cdr3_nt: TGTGCCAGCTCACCACTAGCAAATCCAGAGACCCAGTACTTC
j_call: TRBJ1-1; clone_size: -; d_call: TRBD1; v_call: TRBV5-1; cdr3_aa: CASRRPGQGLRQTEAFF; cdr3_nt: TGCGCCAGTCGTCGTCCGGGACAGGGTCTACGTCAGACTGAAGCTTTCTTT
j_call: TRBJ1-2; clone_size: few; d_call: -; v_call: TRBV19; cdr3_aa: CASWEGSYTF; cdr3_nt: TGTGCCAGTTGGGAGGGCAGCTACACCTTC
j_call: TRBJ2-7; clone_size: -; d_call: -; v_call: TRBV2; cdr3_aa: CASSEYVSSYEQYF; cdr3_nt: TGTGCCAGCAGTGAATATGTAAGCTCCTACGAGCAGTACTTC
j_call: TRBJ2-7; clone_size: -; d_call: TRBD2; v_call: TRBV30; cdr3_aa: CAWTSGSIGQYF; cdr3_nt: TGTGCCTGGACTAGCGGGAGTATCGGGCAGTACTTC
j_call: TRBJ1-3; clone_size: -; d_call: -; v_call: TRBV30; cdr3_aa: CAWSPGNTIYF; cdr3_nt: TGTGCCTGGAGTCCCGGAAACACCATATATTTT
j_call: TRBJ1-5; clone_size: -; d_call: -; v_call: TRBV5-1; cdr3_aa: CASSSTVDQPQHF; cdr3_nt: TGCGCCAGCAGCTCAACAGTGGATCAGCCCCAGCATTTT
j_call: TRBJ1-5; clone_size: -; d_call: -; v_call: TRBV7-8; cdr3_aa: CASSLETGDQPQHF; cdr3_nt: TGTGCCAGCAGCTTAGAGACGGGGGATCAGCCCCAGCATTTT
j_call: TRBJ2-5; clone_size: -; d_call: -; v_call: TRBV2; cdr3_aa: CASSVGQVQETQYF; cdr3_nt: TGTGCCAGCAGTGTCGGGCAGGTCCAAGAGACCCAGTACTTC
j_call: TRBJ2-7; clone_size: -; d_call: -; v_call: TRBV6-1; cdr3_aa: CASSDLFGQNYEQYF; cdr3_nt: TGTGCCAGCAGTGATCTCTTCGGGCAGAACTACGAGCAGTACTTC
j_call: TRBJ1-4; clone_size: once; d_call: -; v_call: TRBV2; cdr3_aa: CASGRLTENEKLFF; cdr3_nt: TGTGCCAGCGGAAGACTAACCGAGAATGAAAAACTGTTTTTT
j_call: TRBJ2-1; clone_size: -; d_call: -; v_call: TRBV4-1; cdr3_aa: CASSHRQVSSYNEQFF; cdr3_nt: TGCGCCAGCAGCCACCGACAGGTCAGCTCCTACAATGAGCAGTTCTTC
j_call: TRBJ1-3; clone_size: -; d_call: -; v_call: TRBV2; cdr3_aa: CASRRSGGSPIYF; cdr3_nt: TGTGCCAGCAGGCGAAGCGGGGGGAGCCCCATATATTTT
j_call: TRBJ1-1; clone_size: -; d_call: TRBD1; v_call: TRBV6-1; cdr3_aa: CASSRDRAFF; cdr3_nt: TGTGCCAGCAGCCGGGACAGGGCTTTCTTT
j_call: TRBJ2-1; clone_size: -; d_call: TRBD2; v_call: TRBV9; cdr3_aa: CASSDLRGDGYNEQFF; cdr3_nt: TGTGCCAGCAGCGACTTACGGGGGGACGGTTACAATGAGCAGTTCTTC
j_call: TRBJ2-7; clone_size: -; d_call: TRBD1; v_call: TRBV7-6; cdr3_aa: CASSLPGQGTSYEQYF; cdr3_nt: TGTGCCAGCAGCTTGCCGGGACAGGGGACATCCTACGAGCAGTACTTC
j_call: TRBJ1-4; clone_size: -; d_call: -; v_call: TRBV2; cdr3_aa: CASTNGAFGGLFF; cdr3_nt: TGTGCCAGCACCAACGGGGCTTTCGGGGGGCTGTTTTTT